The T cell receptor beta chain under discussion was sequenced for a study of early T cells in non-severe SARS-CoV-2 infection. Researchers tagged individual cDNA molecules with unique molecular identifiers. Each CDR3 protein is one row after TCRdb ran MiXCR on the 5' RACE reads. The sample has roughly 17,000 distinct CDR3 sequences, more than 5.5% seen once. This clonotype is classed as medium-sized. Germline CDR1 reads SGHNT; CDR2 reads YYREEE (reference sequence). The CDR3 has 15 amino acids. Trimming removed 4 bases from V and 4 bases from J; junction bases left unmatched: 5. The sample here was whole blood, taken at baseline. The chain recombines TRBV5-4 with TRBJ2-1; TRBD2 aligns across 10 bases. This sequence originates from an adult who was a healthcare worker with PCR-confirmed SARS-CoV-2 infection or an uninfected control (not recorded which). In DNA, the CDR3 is TGTGCCAGCAGCGTCTCTAGCGGGGGTTACAATGAGCAGTTCTTC. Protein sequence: CASSVSSGGYNEQFF.